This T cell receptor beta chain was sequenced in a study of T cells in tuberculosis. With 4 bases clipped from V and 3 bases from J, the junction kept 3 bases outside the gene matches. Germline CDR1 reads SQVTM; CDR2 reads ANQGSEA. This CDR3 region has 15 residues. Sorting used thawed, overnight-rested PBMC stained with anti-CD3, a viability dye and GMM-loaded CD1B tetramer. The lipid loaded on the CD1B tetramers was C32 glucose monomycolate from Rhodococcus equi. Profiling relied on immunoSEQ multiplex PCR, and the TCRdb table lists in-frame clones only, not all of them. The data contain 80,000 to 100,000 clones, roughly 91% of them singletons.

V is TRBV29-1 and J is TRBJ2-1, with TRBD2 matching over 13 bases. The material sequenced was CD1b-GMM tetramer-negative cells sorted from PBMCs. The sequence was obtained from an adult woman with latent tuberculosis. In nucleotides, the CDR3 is TGCAGCGTTGTCGGACTAGCGGGGGTCTACAATGAGCAGTTCTTC. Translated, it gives CSVVGLAGVYNEQFF.